This T cell receptor (beta chain) emerged from a study of PD-1 blockade in classical Hodgkin lymphoma. Study outcomes and limitations: Exclusion covered patients beginning nivolumab under 1 year post-ASCT. Relapsed/refractory patients reportedly had lower baseline diversity than newly diagnosed patients.

Notes on this clone: The antigen is not known.

There was relapse after autologous stem cell transplantation in every patient, and there was variation in brentuximab vedotin exposure. Sequencing used immunoSEQ multiplex PCR; TCRdb keeps in-frame clones, though not all of them. The data contain more than 90,000 clones, 80% to 90% of them singletons. The TCR sequence derives from a human donor with classical Hodgkin lymphoma. Sequenced here: peripheral blood mononuclear cells (PBMCs), sampled before the second cycle of nivolumab.

The CDR3 reads CASSFGTGEAGYTF. In DNA, the CDR3 is TGCGCCAGCAGCTTCGGGACAGGGGAGGCTGGCTACACCTTC. The V and J genes are TRBV5-1 and TRBJ1-2; 10 bases fit TRBD1. Germline assignment: CDR1 SGHRS and CDR2 YFSETQ. Trimming took 2 bases from V and 7 from J; bases not matched to a gene: 5. The CDR3 extends over 14 amino acids.